This record concerns one T cell receptor beta chain sequence. Original methodology: By means of reference gene primer amplification, nucleated cell counts were estimated. This table comes from immunoSEQ multiplex PCR, and its TCRdb copy is limited to in-frame clones, with some not included. V, J and clone size reflect that table, while D and trimming were determined from the DNA. The sample lists 200,000 or so clones; around 82% were seen once. The source of the sample is a study of blood T cell repertoires in COVID-19. About the study: PBMCs, B-cell-depleted T cells, or T cells provided the cDNA or gDNA that made up the material.

Germline CDR1 is SGHTA and CDR2 is FQGNSA. The V end was cut by 5 bases, the J end by 7 bases, with 15 bases between. The CDR3 is made up of 14 amino acids. The specimen was peripheral blood. The source of this sequence is a woman aged 60 to 75 with acute or convalescent COVID-19. The chain employs TRBV7-2 and TRBJ2-4; tentatively, D is TRBD1 (6 bases). CDR3 DNA sequence: TGTGCCAGCAGCCTAAGGGGGATAGAGAACATTCAGTACTTC. Amino acid sequence: CASSLRGIENIQYF.